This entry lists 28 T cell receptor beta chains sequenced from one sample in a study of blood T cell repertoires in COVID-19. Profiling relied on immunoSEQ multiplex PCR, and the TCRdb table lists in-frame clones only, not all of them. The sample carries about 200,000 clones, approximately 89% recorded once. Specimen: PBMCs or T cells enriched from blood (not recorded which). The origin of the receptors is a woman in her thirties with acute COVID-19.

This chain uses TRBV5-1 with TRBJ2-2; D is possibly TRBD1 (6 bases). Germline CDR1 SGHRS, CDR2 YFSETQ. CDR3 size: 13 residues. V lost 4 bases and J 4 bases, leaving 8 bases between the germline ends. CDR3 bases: TGCGCCAGCAGCCTGGACAGCACCGGGGAGCTGTTTTTT. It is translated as CASSLDSTGELFF. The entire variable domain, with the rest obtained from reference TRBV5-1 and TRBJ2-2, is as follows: KAGVTQTPRYLIKTRGQQVTLSCSPISGHRSVSWYQQTPGQGLQFLFEYFSETQRNKGNFPGRFSGRQFSNSRSEMNVSTLELGDSALYLCASSLDSTGELFFGEGSRLTVL.

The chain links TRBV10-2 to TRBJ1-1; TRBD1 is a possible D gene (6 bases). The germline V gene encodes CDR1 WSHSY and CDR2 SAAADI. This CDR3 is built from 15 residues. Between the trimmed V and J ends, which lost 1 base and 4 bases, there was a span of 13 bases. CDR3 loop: CASSEFGGLGTEAFF. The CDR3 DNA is TGCGCCAGCAGTGAGTTTGGGGGCTTGGGCACTGAAGCTTTCTTT.

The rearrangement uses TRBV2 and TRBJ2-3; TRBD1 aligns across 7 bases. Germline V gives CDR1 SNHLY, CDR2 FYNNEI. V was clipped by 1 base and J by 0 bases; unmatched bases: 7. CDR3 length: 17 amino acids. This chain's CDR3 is CASSEDTGVSSTDTQYF. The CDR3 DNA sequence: TGTGCCAGCAGTGAAGACACAGGGGTCTCTAGCACAGATACGCAGTATTTT.

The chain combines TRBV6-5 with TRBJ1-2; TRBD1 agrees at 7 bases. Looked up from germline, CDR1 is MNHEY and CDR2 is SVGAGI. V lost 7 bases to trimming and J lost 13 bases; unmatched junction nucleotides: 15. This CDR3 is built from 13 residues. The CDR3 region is CASTDQTGKEGTF. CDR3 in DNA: TGTGCCAGCACCGACCAGACAGGGAAGGAAGGCACCTTC.

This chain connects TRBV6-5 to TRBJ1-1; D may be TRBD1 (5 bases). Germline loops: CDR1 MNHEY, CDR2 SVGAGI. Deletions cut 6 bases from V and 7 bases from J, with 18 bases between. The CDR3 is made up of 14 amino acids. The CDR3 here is CASRTRTTGHEAFF. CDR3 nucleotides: TGTGCCAGCAGAACCCGGACTACGGGGCATGAAGCTTTCTTT.

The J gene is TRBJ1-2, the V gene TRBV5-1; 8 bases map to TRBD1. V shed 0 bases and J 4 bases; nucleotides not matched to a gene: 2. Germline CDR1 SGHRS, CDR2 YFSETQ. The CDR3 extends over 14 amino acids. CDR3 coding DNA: TGCGCCAGCAGCTTGGGGACAGGGCCCTATGGCTACACCTTC. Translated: CASSLGTGPYGYTF.

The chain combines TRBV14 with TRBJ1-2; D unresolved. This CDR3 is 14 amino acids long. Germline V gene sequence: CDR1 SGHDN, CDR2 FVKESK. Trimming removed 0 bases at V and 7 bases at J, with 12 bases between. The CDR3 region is CASSQDGRHGGYTF. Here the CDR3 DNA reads TGTGCCAGCAGCCAAGACGGGAGGCACGGTGGCTACACCTTC.

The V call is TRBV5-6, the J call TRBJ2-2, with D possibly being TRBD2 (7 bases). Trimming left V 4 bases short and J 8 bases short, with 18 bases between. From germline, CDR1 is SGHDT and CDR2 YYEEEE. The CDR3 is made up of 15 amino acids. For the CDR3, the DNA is TGTGCCAGCAGCCCGGTGGGGGGGGCCTCAGGGGAGCTGTTTTTT. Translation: CASSPVGGASGELFF. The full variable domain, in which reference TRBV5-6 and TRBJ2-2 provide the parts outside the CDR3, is DAGVTQSPTHLIKTRGQQVTLRCSPKSGHDTVSWYQQALGQGPQFIFQYYEEEERQRGNFPDRFSGHQFPNYSSELNVNALLLGDSALYLCASSPVGGASGELFFGEGSRLTVL.

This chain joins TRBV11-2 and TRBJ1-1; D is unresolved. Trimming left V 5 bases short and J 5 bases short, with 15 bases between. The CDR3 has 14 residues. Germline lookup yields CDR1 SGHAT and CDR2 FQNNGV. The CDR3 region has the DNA TGTGCCAGCAGCCCCCGTGGTGGGGAGACTGAAGCTTTCTTT. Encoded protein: CASSPRGGETEAFF. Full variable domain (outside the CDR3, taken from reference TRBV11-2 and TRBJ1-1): EAGVAQSPRYKIIEKRQSVAFWCNPISGHATLYWYQQILGQGPKLLIQFQNNGVVDDSQLPKDRFSAERLKGVDSTLKIQPAKLEDSAVYLCASSPRGGETEAFFGQGTRLTVV.

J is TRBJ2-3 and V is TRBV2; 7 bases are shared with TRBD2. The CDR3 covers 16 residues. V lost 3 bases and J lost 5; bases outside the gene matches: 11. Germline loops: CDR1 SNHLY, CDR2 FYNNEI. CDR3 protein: CASSEGGGLSEDTQYF. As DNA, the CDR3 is TGTGCCAGCAGTGAGGGTGGGGGACTATCAGAAGATACGCAGTATTTT.

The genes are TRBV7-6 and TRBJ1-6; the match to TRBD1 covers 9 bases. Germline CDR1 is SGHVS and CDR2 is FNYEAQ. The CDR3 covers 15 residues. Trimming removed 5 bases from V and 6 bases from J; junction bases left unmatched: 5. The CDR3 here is CASSPQGARNSPLHF. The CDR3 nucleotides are TGTGCCAGCAGCCCACAGGGGGCTCGTAATTCACCCCTCCACTTT.

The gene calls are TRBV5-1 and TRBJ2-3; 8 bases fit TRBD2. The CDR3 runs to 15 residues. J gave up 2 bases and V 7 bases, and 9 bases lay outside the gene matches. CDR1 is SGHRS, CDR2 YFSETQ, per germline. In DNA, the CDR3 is TGCGCCAGCCTCACCGGGGGGGGAACCACAGATACGCAGTATTTT. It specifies CASLTGGGTTDTQYF.

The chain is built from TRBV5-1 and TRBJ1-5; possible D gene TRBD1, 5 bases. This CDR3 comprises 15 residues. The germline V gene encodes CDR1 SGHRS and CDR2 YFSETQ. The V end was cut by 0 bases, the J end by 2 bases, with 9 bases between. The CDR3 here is CASSLEGNGNQPQHF. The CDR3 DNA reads TGCGCCAGCAGCTTGGAGGGGAATGGCAATCAGCCCCAGCATTTT. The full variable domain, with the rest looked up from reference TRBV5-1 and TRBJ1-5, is KAGVTQTPRYLIKTRGQQVTLSCSPISGHRSVSWYQQTPGQGLQFLFEYFSETQRNKGNFPGRFSGRQFSNSRSEMNVSTLELGDSALYLCASSLEGNGNQPQHFGDGTRLSIL.

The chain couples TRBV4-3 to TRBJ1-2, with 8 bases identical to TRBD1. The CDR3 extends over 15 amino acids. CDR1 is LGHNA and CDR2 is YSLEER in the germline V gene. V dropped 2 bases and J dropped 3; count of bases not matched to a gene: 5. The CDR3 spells CASSQRRGRDYGYTF. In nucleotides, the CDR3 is TGCGCCAGCAGCCAACGCAGGGGGCGCGACTATGGCTACACCTTC.

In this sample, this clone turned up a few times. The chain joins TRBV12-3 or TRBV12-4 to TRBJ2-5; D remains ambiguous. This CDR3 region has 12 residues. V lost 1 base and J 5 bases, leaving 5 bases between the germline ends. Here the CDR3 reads CASSLDEETQYF. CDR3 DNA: TGTGCCAGCAGTTTAGACGAGGAGACCCAGTACTTC.

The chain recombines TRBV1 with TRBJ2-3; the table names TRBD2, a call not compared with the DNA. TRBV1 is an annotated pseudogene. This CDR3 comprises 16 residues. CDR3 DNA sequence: TGCACCAGCAGCCAAGAGAGGACTTCCAACACAGATACGCAGTATTTT. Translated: CTSSQERTSNTDTQYF.

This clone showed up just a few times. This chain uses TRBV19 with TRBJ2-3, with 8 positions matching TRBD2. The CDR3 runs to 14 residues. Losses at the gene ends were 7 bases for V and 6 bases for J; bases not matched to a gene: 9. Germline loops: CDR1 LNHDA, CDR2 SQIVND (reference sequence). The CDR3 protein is CASTLAGTRDTQYF. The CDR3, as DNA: TGTGCCAGTACCTTAGCGGGGACCCGGGATACGCAGTATTTT.

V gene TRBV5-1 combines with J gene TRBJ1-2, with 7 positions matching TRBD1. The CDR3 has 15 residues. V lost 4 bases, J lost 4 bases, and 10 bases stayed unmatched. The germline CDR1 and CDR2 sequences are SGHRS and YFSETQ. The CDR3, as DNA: TGCGCCAGCAGCCGACGATTGCAGGGGGGCTATGGCTACACCTTC. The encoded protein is CASSRRLQGGYGYTF.

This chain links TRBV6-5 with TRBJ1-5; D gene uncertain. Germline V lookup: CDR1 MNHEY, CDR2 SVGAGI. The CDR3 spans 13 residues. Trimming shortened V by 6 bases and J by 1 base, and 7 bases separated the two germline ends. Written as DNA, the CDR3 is TGTGCCAGCAGGTCGGGGAGCAATCAGCCCCAGCATTTT. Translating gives CASRSGSNQPQHF.

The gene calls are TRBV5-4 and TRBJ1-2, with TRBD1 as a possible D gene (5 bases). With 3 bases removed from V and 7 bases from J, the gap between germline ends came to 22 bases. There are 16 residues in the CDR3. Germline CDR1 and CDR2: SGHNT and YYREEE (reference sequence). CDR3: CASSSDPLGGSGGYTF. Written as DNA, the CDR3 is TGTGCCAGCAGCTCAGACCCATTGGGGGGAAGTGGTGGCTACACCTTC. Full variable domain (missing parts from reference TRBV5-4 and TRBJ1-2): ETGVTQSPTHLIKTRGQQVTLRCSSQSGHNTVSWYQQALGQGPQFIFQYYREEENGRGNFPPRFSGLQFPNYSSELNVNALELDDSALYLCASSSDPLGGSGGYTFGSGTRLTVV.

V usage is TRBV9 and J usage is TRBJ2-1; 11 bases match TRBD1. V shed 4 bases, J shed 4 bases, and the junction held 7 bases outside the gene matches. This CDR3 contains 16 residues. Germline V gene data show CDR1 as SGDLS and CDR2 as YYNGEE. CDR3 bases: TGTGCCAGCAGCCGCCTGGGACAGGGGGGTTACAATGAGCAGTTCTTC. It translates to CASSRLGQGGYNEQFF.

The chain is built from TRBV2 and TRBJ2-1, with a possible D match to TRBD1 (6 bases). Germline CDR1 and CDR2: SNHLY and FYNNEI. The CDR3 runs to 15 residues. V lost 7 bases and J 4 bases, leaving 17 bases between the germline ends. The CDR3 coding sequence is TGTGCCAGCAAGAGAGGTGCAGGGGATTACAATGAGCAGTTCTTC. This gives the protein CASKRGAGDYNEQFF.

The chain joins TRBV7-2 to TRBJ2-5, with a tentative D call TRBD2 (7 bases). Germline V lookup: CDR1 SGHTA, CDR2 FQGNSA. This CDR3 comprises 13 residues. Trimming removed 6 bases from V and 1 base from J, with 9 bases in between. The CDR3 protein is CASRGGPQETQYF. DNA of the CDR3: TGTGCCAGCAGGGGGGGGCCCCAAGAGACCCAGTACTTC.

In nucleotides, the CDR3 is TGTGCCAGCACCATCTCGGACAGGGATGAGCAGTTCTTC. Protein sequence: CASTISDRDEQFF. The chain joins TRBV12-3 or TRBV12-4 to TRBJ2-1; 8 bases fit TRBD1. J was trimmed by 8 bases and V by 7 bases; bases with no gene match: 7. The CDR3 extends over 13 amino acids.

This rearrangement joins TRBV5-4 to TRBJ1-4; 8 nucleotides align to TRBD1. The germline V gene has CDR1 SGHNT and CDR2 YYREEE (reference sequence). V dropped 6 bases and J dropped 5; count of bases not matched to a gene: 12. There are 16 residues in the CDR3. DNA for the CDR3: TGTGCCAGCACTAGGACAGGGTTGACCGTAAATGAAAAACTGTTTTTT. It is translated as CASTRTGLTVNEKLFF.

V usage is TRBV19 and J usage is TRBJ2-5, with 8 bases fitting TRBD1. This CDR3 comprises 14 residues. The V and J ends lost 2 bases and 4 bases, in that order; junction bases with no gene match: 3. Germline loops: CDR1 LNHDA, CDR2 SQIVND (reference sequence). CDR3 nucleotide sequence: TGTGCCAGTAGTATACGGACAGGGCCAGAGACCCAGTACTTC. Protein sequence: CASSIRTGPETQYF.

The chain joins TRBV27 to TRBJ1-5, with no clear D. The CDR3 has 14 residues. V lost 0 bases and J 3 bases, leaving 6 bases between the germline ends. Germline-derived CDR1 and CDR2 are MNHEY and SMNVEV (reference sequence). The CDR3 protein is CASSLSTNNQPQHF. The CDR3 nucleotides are TGTGCCAGCAGTTTATCCACAAACAATCAGCCCCAGCATTTT.

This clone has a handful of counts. DNA of the CDR3: TGTGCCTGGACTAGCGGGGGGGGGAATGAGCAGTTCTTC. Translated: CAWTSGGGNEQFF. The rearrangement uses TRBV30 and TRBJ2-1, with TRBD2 identical over 12 bases. Germline-derived CDR1 and CDR2 are GTSNPN and SVGIG (reference sequence). This CDR3 is built from 13 residues. V lost 4 bases and J lost 7; bases outside the gene matches: 2. Based on the CDR3 plus reference TRBV30 and TRBJ2-1, the full variable domain is SQTIHQWPATLVQPVGSPLSLECTVEGTSNPNLYWYRQAAGRGLQLLFYSVGIGQISSEVPQNLSASRPQDRQFILSSKKLLLSDSGFYLCAWTSGGGNEQFFGPGTRLTVL.